These T cell receptor beta chains were read from a single sample in a study of shared clonotypes between healthy human individuals. TCRdb keeps only in-frame clones here, not all; method: immunoSEQ multiplex PCR. The sample lists more than 2,000,000 clones; approximately 94% were seen once. Sequenced: naive CD4+ T cells sorted from blood. Receptor source: a man younger than 30 in good health. CDR3s include the opening cysteine and the closing phenylalanine or tryptophan. Each record gives: CDR3 DNA, CDR3 protein, V gene, J gene, D gene, clone size. The D gene is left open where the match is weak. Only some rows state a clone size, as once, few, many or a class for expanded clones.

cdr3_nt: TGTGCCAGCAGTCCGCGGGGGCTCTACGAGCAGTACTTC
cdr3_aa: CASSPRGLYEQYF
v_call: TRBV27
j_call: TRBJ2-7
d_call: .
clone_size: .

cdr3_nt: TGTGCCAGCAGCTTAGGGGCCGGGACAGGGAAGACCTTC
cdr3_aa: CASSLGAGTGKTF
v_call: TRBV7-8
j_call: TRBJ1-2
d_call: TRBD1
clone_size: .

cdr3_nt: TGTGCCAGTAATACCCTTGGGGGTAGCAATCAGCCCCAGCATTTT
cdr3_aa: CASNTLGGSNQPQHF
v_call: TRBV19
j_call: TRBJ1-5
d_call: .
clone_size: few

cdr3_nt: TGTGCCAGCAGCTACCTTAACGGGGGGACCTACGAGCAGTACTTC
cdr3_aa: CASSYLNGGTYEQYF
v_call: TRBV7-2
j_call: TRBJ2-7
d_call: TRBD2
clone_size: .

cdr3_nt: TGTGCCAGCAGCGTAGGTTCCAGCGGGGTTCGAGAGACCCAGTACTTC
cdr3_aa: CASSVGSSGVRETQYF
v_call: TRBV9
j_call: TRBJ2-5
d_call: TRBD2
clone_size: .

cdr3_nt: TGTGCCAGCAGCACCCCCGGTGTTCTACAAGAGACCCAGTACTTC
cdr3_aa: CASSTPGVLQETQYF
v_call: TRBV5-4
j_call: TRBJ2-5
d_call: .
clone_size: .

cdr3_nt: TGTGCCAGCTCACCAGACAGGGGGAATTCACCCCTCCACTTT
cdr3_aa: CASSPDRGNSPLHF
v_call: TRBV18
j_call: TRBJ1-6
d_call: TRBD1
clone_size: .

cdr3_nt: TGTGCCAGCAGTCGCGGGACTAGCGGGAGTGGGATGAATGAGCAGTTCTTC
cdr3_aa: CASSRGTSGSGMNEQFF
v_call: TRBV7-9
j_call: TRBJ2-1
d_call: TRBD2
clone_size: .

cdr3_nt: TGTGCCAGCAGCCGACGGACTAGCGGGAGGGCTCTCGAGCAGTACTTC
cdr3_aa: CASSRRTSGRALEQYF
v_call: TRBV5-6
j_call: TRBJ2-7
d_call: TRBD2
clone_size: .

cdr3_nt: TGCGCCAGCAGCTTGACAGGTCCCAGGGAGCTGTTTTTT
cdr3_aa: CASSLTGPRELFF
v_call: TRBV5-1
j_call: TRBJ2-2
d_call: .
clone_size: once

cdr3_nt: TGTGCCAGCCACAAAAACACCGGGGAGCTGTTTTTT
cdr3_aa: CASHKNTGELFF
v_call: TRBV21-1
j_call: TRBJ2-2
d_call: .
clone_size: .

cdr3_nt: TGTGCCAGCAGCTTAGAAGGGGTGTGGGATGAGCAGTTCTTC
cdr3_aa: CASSLEGVWDEQFF
v_call: TRBV7-9
j_call: TRBJ2-1
d_call: .
clone_size: .

cdr3_nt: TGTGCCAGCAGTGACGGGGCTAATTCACCCCTCCACTTT
cdr3_aa: CASSDGANSPLHF
v_call: TRBV2
j_call: TRBJ1-6
d_call: .
clone_size: .

cdr3_nt: TGTGCCAGTAGTATCGGGGACATAACGGCCGGGGAGCTGTTTTTT
cdr3_aa: CASSIGDITAGELFF
v_call: TRBV19
j_call: TRBJ2-2
d_call: .
clone_size: .

cdr3_nt: TGTGCCTGGAGTGGGACAGGGGAGGGTCCCCAGCATTTT
cdr3_aa: CAWSGTGEGPQHF
v_call: TRBV30
j_call: TRBJ1-5
d_call: TRBD1
clone_size: few

cdr3_nt: TGTGCCAGTAGGCCACAGGGATTGAACACTGAAGCTTTCTTT
cdr3_aa: CASRPQGLNTEAFF
v_call: TRBV19
j_call: TRBJ1-1
d_call: .
clone_size: .

cdr3_nt: TGTGCCTGGGGTACAGGGTTAGGATCACCCCTCCACTTT
cdr3_aa: CAWGTGLGSPLHF
v_call: TRBV30
j_call: TRBJ1-6
d_call: .
clone_size: .

cdr3_nt: TGTGCCAGCCAGACAGGGATCTGGGGAAATGAAAAACTGTTTTTT
cdr3_aa: CASQTGIWGNEKLFF
v_call: TRBV2
j_call: TRBJ1-4
d_call: TRBD1
clone_size: few

cdr3_nt: TGCGCCAGCAGCCAAGGGTCGGGCAATCAGCCCCAGCATTTT
cdr3_aa: CASSQGSGNQPQHF
v_call: TRBV5-1
j_call: TRBJ1-5
d_call: .
clone_size: once

cdr3_nt: TGTGCCAGCAGTAAAGGGCGTGTGAATCAGCCCCAGCATTTT
cdr3_aa: CASSKGRVNQPQHF
v_call: TRBV2
j_call: TRBJ1-5
d_call: .
clone_size: .

cdr3_nt: TGCGCCAGCAGTGACAACAGCTATGGCTACACCTTC
cdr3_aa: CASSDNSYGYTF
v_call: TRBV10-1
j_call: TRBJ1-2
d_call: .
clone_size: few

cdr3_nt: TGCAGCTCTGGCCGGGACCTCTTTAATGAGCAGTTCTTC
cdr3_aa: CSSGRDLFNEQFF
v_call: TRBV29-1
j_call: TRBJ2-1
d_call: .
clone_size: .

cdr3_nt: TGTGCCAGCAGCCGGGACAACCCGAACACCGGGGAGCTGTTTTTT
cdr3_aa: CASSRDNPNTGELFF
v_call: TRBV5-4
j_call: TRBJ2-2
d_call: .
clone_size: .

cdr3_nt: TGTGCCAGCAGCCCCAAGGGTCGGCTGTTTTTT
cdr3_aa: CASSPKGRLFF
v_call: TRBV11-2
j_call: TRBJ2-2
d_call: .
clone_size: .

cdr3_nt: TGTGCCAGCAGCTACGACTCCGGGACGGCTCAGCCCCAGCATTTT
cdr3_aa: CASSYDSGTAQPQHF
v_call: TRBV11-2
j_call: TRBJ1-5
d_call: .
clone_size: .

cdr3_nt: TGTGCCAGCAGCTCCCCCGGGACAGCAAGCTCTGGGGCCAACGTCCTGACTTTC
cdr3_aa: CASSSPGTASSGANVLTF
v_call: TRBV5-6
j_call: TRBJ2-6
d_call: TRBD1
clone_size: .

cdr3_nt: TGTGCCAGCAGTGAGTCCTATCAGGGGAGCTATGGCTACACCTTC
cdr3_aa: CASSESYQGSYGYTF
v_call: TRBV2
j_call: TRBJ1-2
d_call: .
clone_size: once

cdr3_nt: TGTGCCAGCAGTGAACCCCTTCTGGGCAGTTATAGCAATCAGCCCCAGCATTTT
cdr3_aa: CASSEPLLGSYSNQPQHF
v_call: TRBV2
j_call: TRBJ1-5
d_call: .
clone_size: .

cdr3_nt: TGTGCCAGCAGTGCTGGCTACGAGCAGTACTTC
cdr3_aa: CASSAGYEQYF
v_call: TRBV6-1
j_call: TRBJ2-7
d_call: .
clone_size: .

cdr3_nt: TGCGCCAGCAGCTTGATACCGGGACAGGAGAGTTCACCCCTCCACTTT
cdr3_aa: CASSLIPGQESSPLHF
v_call: TRBV5-1
j_call: TRBJ1-6
d_call: TRBD1
clone_size: .

cdr3_nt: TGTGCCAGCAGTTTAGAAGGGCACAAGGGCCAGTTCTTC
cdr3_aa: CASSLEGHKGQFF
v_call: TRBV28
j_call: TRBJ2-1
d_call: .
clone_size: .

cdr3_nt: TGTGCCAGCAGTCCCCCCCTCGGGCAGGGGCGACCAGGGGGTTCACCCCTCCACTTT
cdr3_aa: CASSPPLGQGRPGGSPLHF
v_call: TRBV28
j_call: TRBJ1-6
d_call: TRBD1
clone_size: .

cdr3_nt: TGTGCCAGCAGTTTAGCCCCGCATCAGCCCCAGCATTTT
cdr3_aa: CASSLAPHQPQHF
v_call: TRBV27
j_call: TRBJ1-5
d_call: .
clone_size: .

cdr3_nt: TGCGCCAGCAGCCAGGACGGAAAGAATCAGCCCCAGCATTTT
cdr3_aa: CASSQDGKNQPQHF
v_call: TRBV4-1
j_call: TRBJ1-5
d_call: .
clone_size: .

cdr3_nt: TGCGCCAGCAGCTTGGAGGCAGATACGCAGTATTTT
cdr3_aa: CASSLEADTQYF
v_call: TRBV5-1
j_call: TRBJ2-3
d_call: .
clone_size: .

cdr3_nt: TGTGCCAGCAGCGTAGTCTCGGGGGGCTATGGCTACACCTTC
cdr3_aa: CASSVVSGGYGYTF
v_call: TRBV9
j_call: TRBJ1-2
d_call: .
clone_size: .

cdr3_nt: TGTGCCTGGATGGACAAGCGGGGGGTCTTTGTTTACAATGAGCAGTTCTTC
cdr3_aa: CAWMDKRGVFVYNEQFF
v_call: TRBV30
j_call: TRBJ2-1
d_call: TRBD2
clone_size: .

cdr3_nt: TGTGCCAGCAGCCAGATCAGGGATCGGACTGAAGCTTTCTTT
cdr3_aa: CASSQIRDRTEAFF
v_call: TRBV14
j_call: TRBJ1-1
d_call: .
clone_size: .

cdr3_nt: TGCAGTGCTAGAGGTAGGACTGAAGCTTTCTTT
cdr3_aa: CSARGRTEAFF
v_call: TRBV20-1
j_call: TRBJ1-1
d_call: .
clone_size: .

cdr3_nt: TGTGCCAGCAGTCCCGACAGGAGAGACTATGGCTACACCTTC
cdr3_aa: CASSPDRRDYGYTF
v_call: TRBV5-6
j_call: TRBJ1-2
d_call: .
clone_size: .

cdr3_nt: TGTGCCAGCAGTGAAGTCGCACTCGGCGGTACAGTTACGCAGTATTTT
cdr3_aa: CASSEVALGGTVTQYF
v_call: TRBV6-4
j_call: TRBJ2-3
d_call: .
clone_size: .